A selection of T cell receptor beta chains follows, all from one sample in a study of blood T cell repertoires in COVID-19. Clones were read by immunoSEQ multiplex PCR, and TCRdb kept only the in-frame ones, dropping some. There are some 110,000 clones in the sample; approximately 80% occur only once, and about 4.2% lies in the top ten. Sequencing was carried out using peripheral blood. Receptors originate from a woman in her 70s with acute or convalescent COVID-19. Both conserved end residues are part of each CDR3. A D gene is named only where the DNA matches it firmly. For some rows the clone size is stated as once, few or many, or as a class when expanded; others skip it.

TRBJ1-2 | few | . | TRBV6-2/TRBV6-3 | CASSPAARVPGYTF | TGTGCCAGCAGTCCGGCGGCCAGGGTGCCCGGCTACACCTTC
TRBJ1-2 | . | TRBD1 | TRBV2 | CASSLRDRANYGYTF | TGTGCCAGCAGTCTTAGGGACAGAGCTAACTATGGCTACACCTTC
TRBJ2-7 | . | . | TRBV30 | CAWTQTGSYEQYF | TGTGCCTGGACCCAAACAGGGTCCTACGAGCAGTACTTC
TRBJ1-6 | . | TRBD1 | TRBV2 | CASSAGRGNSPLHF | TGTGCCAGCAGTGCGGGCAGGGGGAATTCACCCCTCCACTTT
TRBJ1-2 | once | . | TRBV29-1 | CSVEGWARDYGYTF | TGCAGCGTTGAAGGGTGGGCGAGAGACTATGGCTACACCTTC
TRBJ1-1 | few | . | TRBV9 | CASSSHPRNTEAFF | TGTGCCAGCAGCTCACACCCACGGAACACTGAAGCTTTCTTT
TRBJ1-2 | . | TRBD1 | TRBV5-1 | CASSLDGTGPYGYTF | TGCGCCAGCAGCTTGGATGGGACAGGGCCCTATGGCTACACCTTC
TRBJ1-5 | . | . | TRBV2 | CASAQTGNQPQHF | TGTGCCAGCGCCCAAACAGGGAATCAGCCCCAGCATTTT
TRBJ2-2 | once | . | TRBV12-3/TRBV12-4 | CATQGAGELFF | TGTGCCACACAGGGCGCCGGGGAGCTGTTTTTT
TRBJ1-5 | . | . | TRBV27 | CASSPQRGIGNQPQHF | TGTGCCAGCAGTCCACAGAGGGGGATTGGCAATCAGCCCCAGCATTTT
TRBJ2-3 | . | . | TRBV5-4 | CASSRTPRGTDTQYF | TGTGCCAGCAGCAGGACTCCACGTGGCACAGATACGCAGTATTTT
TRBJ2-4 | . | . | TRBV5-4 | CASSSPAELASAKNIQYF | TGTGCCAGCAGCTCACCAGCTGAGCTAGCGTCGGCCAAAAACATTCAGTACTTC
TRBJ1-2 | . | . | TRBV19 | CASSMVGLGYTF | TGTGCCAGTAGTATGGTTGGGCTTGGCTACACCTTC
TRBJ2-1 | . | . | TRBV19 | CASSIGDSTYNEQFF | TGTGCCAGTAGTATAGGAGACTCCACCTACAATGAGCAGTTCTTC
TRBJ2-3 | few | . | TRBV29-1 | CSAPVRGQEDTQYF | TGCAGCGCTCCCGTGCGGGGGCAGGAAGATACGCAGTATTTT
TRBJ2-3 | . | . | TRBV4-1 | CASRAQGADTQYF | TGCGCCAGCCGAGCACAGGGTGCAGATACGCAGTATTTT
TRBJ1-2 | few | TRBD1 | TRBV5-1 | CASTTGKSGYTF | TGCGCCAGCACGACAGGGAAGAGTGGCTACACCTTC
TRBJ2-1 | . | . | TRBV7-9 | CASSFGGYEQFF | TGTGCCAGCAGCTTTGGGGGCTATGAGCAGTTCTTC
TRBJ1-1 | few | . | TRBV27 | CASSLLGGGMNTEAFF | TGTGCCAGCAGTTTATTAGGGGGGGGTATGAACACTGAAGCTTTCTTT
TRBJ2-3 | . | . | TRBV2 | CASSFWGGGTDTQYF | TGTGCCAGCTCCTTCTGGGGCGGGGGCACAGATACGCAGTATTTT
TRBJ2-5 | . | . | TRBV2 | CASSRGQTQYF | TGTGCCAGCAGCAGGGGTCAGACCCAGTACTTC
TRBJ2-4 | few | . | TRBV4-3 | CASSQEQGAGIQYF | TGCGCCAGCAGCCAAGAACAGGGAGCGGGGATTCAGTACTTC
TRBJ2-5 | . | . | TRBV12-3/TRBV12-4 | CASSFQRGETQYF | TGTGCCAGCAGCTTTCAGAGGGGGGAGACCCAGTACTTC
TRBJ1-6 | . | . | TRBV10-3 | CAASPTSSYNSPLHF | TGTGCCGCCTCCCCTACTAGCTCCTATAATTCACCCCTCCACTTT
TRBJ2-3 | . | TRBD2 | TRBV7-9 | CASSSGGGLTDTQYF | TGTGCCAGCAGCTCGGGAGGGGGGCTAACAGATACGCAGTATTTT
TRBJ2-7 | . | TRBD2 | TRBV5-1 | CASSSTSGGREQYF | TGCGCCAGCAGCTCGACTAGCGGGGGTCGTGAGCAGTACTTC
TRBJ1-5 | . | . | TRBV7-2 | CASSPGGGNQPQHF | TGTGCCAGCAGCCCCGGCGGCGGCAATCAGCCCCAGCATTTT
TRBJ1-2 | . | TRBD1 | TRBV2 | CASSGQGGDYGYTF | TGTGCCAGCAGTGGACAGGGGGGGGACTATGGCTACACCTTC
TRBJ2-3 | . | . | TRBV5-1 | CASSLVYRGGDTQYF | TGCGCCAGCAGCTTGGTTTACAGGGGGGGAGATACGCAGTATTTT
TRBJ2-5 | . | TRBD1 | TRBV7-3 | CASSLQRQGAGETQYF | TGTGCCAGCAGCTTACAACGACAGGGGGCCGGGGAGACCCAGTACTTC
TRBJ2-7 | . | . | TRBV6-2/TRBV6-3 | CASSDGSLPGRFSYEQYF | TGTGCCAGCAGCGACGGGAGCCTACCGGGCCGCTTCTCCTACGAGCAGTACTTC
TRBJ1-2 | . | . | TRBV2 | CASSPHGGQYGYTF | TGTGCCAGCAGTCCCCATGGGGGCCAATATGGCTACACCTTC
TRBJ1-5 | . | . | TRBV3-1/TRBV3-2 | CASSPGLNQPQHF | TGTGCCAGCAGCCCGGGTCTCAATCAGCCCCAGCATTTT
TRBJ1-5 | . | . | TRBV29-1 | CSVSLGGGNQPQHF | TGCAGCGTTTCCCTGGGGGGAGGCAATCAGCCCCAGCATTTT
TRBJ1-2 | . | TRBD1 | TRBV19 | CASREQGARVKGYTF | TGTGCCAGCCGAGAACAGGGGGCGCGGGTAAAAGGCTACACCTTC
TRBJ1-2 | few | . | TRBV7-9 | CASSLELGGNYGYTF | TGTGCCAGCAGCTTAGAGCTGGGGGGTAACTATGGCTACACCTTC
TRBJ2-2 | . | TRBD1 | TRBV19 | CASSIQGVAGELFF | TGTGCCAGTAGTATTCAGGGGGTGGCCGGGGAGCTGTTTTTT
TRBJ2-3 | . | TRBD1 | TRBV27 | CASSPGQLLTDTQYF | TGTGCCAGCAGTCCGGGACAGCTACTCACAGATACGCAGTATTTT
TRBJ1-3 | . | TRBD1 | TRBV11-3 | CASSFTGTGGNTIYF | TGTGCCAGCAGCTTCACCGGGACAGGGGGAAACACCATATATTTT
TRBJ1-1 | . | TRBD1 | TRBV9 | CASSASRDRGNTEAFF | TGTGCCAGCAGCGCGTCCCGGGACAGGGGGAACACTGAAGCTTTCTTT
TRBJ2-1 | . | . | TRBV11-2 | CASSLFLEQFF | TGTGCCAGCAGCTTATTTCTTGAGCAGTTCTTC
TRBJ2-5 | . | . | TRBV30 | CAWSLKRGNQETQYF | TGTGCCTGGAGTTTGAAACGGGGGAACCAAGAGACCCAGTACTTC
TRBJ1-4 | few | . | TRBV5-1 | CASSLTQRATNEKLFF | TGCGCCAGCAGCTTGACTCAGCGTGCAACTAATGAAAAACTGTTTTTT
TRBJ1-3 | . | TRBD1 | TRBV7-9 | CASSLSGTGGRSGNTIYF | TGTGCCAGCAGCTTAAGCGGGACAGGGGGACGGTCTGGAAACACCATATATTTT
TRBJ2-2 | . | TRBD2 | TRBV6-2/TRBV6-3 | CASSLIAGGNTGELFF | TGTGCCAGCAGCCTCATCGCGGGGGGGAACACCGGGGAGCTGTTTTTT
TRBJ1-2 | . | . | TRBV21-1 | CASSKAPTTNYGYTF | TGTGCCAGCAGCAAAGCTCCCACTACTAACTATGGCTACACCTTC
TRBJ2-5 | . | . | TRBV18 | CASSPSFRDIQETQYF | TGTGCCAGCTCACCGTCATTCAGGGATATCCAAGAGACCCAGTACTTC
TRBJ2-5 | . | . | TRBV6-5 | CASIRRGQETQYF | TGTGCCAGCATCCGGAGGGGACAAGAGACCCAGTACTTC
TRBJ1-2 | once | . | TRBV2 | CASSDDGGLTRTF | TGTGCCAGCAGTGATGATGGGGGCCTCACTCGCACCTTC
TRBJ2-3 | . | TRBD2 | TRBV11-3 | CASSLTVAGESTDTQYF | TGTGCCAGCAGCTTGACTGTAGCGGGGGAAAGCACAGATACGCAGTATTTT
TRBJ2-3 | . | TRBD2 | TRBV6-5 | CASSYSRAGGPDTQYF | TGTGCCAGCAGTTACTCCCGGGCGGGGGGGCCGGATACGCAGTATTTT
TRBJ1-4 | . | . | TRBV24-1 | CATSDSSNEKLFF | TGTGCCACCAGTGACAGTTCTAATGAAAAACTGTTTTTT
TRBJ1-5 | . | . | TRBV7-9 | CASSSQGNQPQHF | TGTGCCAGCAGCTCCCAGGGAAATCAGCCCCAGCATTTT